Listed below are T cell receptor beta chains from one sample, sequenced in a study of Graves' ophthalmopathy and Graves' hyperthyroidism. One entry per CDR3 protein, called by TCRdb with MiXCR from the multiplex PCR reads. The sample lists roughly 400,000 distinct CDR3 sequences; 15% were seen once. The specimen was peripheral blood. All receptors derive from a woman in her late teens or twenties with stable Graves' hyperthyroidism. The CDR3 runs from the conserved cysteine through the conserved F or W. Fields, in order: V gene, D gene, clone size, J gene, CDR3 protein, CDR3 DNA. D genes are given only for firm matches. For some rows the clone size is stated as once, few or many, or as a class when expanded; others skip it.

>TRBV7-3|.|few|TRBJ2-5
CASSLAPGVETQYF
TGTGCCAGCAGCTTAGCCCCGGGGGTAGAGACCCAGTACTTC
>TRBV11-3|.|many|TRBJ2-5
CASTATPFSGETQYF
TGTGCCAGCACCGCGACTCCCTTCTCGGGAGAGACCCAGTACTTC
>TRBV12-3/TRBV12-4|.|.|TRBJ1-1
CASSLIGGTDAFF
TGTGCCAGCAGTTTGATCGGTGGGACTGATGCTTTCTTT
>TRBV9|.|many|TRBJ1-2
CASSVEPGNGYTF
TGTGCCAGCAGCGTAGAGCCAGGGAATGGCTACACCTTC
>TRBV9|TRBD1|many|TRBJ1-5
CASSVGTGLNQPQHF
TGTGCCAGCAGCGTGGGGACAGGGCTGAATCAGCCCCAGCATTTT
>TRBV12-3/TRBV12-4|.|many|TRBJ2-2
CASRSTANTGELFF
TGTGCCAGCAGGTCGACAGCGAACACCGGGGAGCTGTTTTTT
>TRBV12-3/TRBV12-4|TRBD1|many|TRBJ2-2
CASSFAGQGYTGELFF
TGTGCCAGCAGTTTTGCGGGACAGGGCTACACCGGGGAGCTGTTTTTT
>TRBV11-2|.|many|TRBJ1-2
CASSLQGFGYTF
TGTGCCAGCAGCTTACAGGGTTTTGGCTACACCTTC
>TRBV10-2|.|many|TRBJ2-2
CASSVGVSGRAGELFF
TGCGCCAGCAGTGTGGGGGTCTCGGGCCGTGCCGGGGAGCTGTTTTTT
>TRBV12-3/TRBV12-4|TRBD2|.|TRBJ2-7
CASSQTAGGRYEQYF
TGTGCCAGCAGCCAAACCGCGGGGGGTAGGTACGAGCAGTACTTC
>TRBV20-1|.|.|TRBJ2-5
CSARGQEMRETQYF
TGCAGTGCTAGAGGACAGGAGATGCGAGAGACCCAGTACTTC
>TRBV5-1|.|.|TRBJ1-1
CASSSQEGTEAFF
TGCGCCAGCAGCTCACAGGAGGGGACTGAAGCTTTCTTT
>TRBV12-3/TRBV12-4|TRBD1|.|TRBJ2-2
CASRGQGAGELFF
TGTGCCAGCAGGGGACAGGGGGCCGGGGAGCTGTTTTTT
>TRBV29-1|.|.|TRBJ1-2
CSVEDHSGPYGYTF
TGCAGCGTTGAAGATCACTCTGGGCCTTATGGCTACACCTTC
>TRBV20-1|.|.|TRBJ1-5
CSARDRGLYSNQPQHF
TGCAGTGCTAGAGATCGAGGCCTATATAGCAATCAGCCCCAGCATTTT
>TRBV12-3/TRBV12-4|.|many|TRBJ1-5
CASTPAPGSSQPQHF
TGTGCCAGCACCCCGGCTCCGGGGAGCTCTCAGCCCCAGCATTTT
>TRBV19|.|many|TRBJ1-2
CASRNTGSSYGYTF
TGTGCCAGTCGAAACACAGGGTCAAGCTATGGCTACACCTTC
>TRBV6-1|.|many|TRBJ1-5
CASRPSGAGNQPQHF
TGTGCCAGCAGGCCCTCGGGGGCAGGGAATCAGCCCCAGCATTTT
>TRBV7-2|.|.|TRBJ2-7
CASSLYSPSYEQYF
TGTGCCAGCAGCCTATACTCACCGTCCTACGAGCAGTACTTC
>TRBV20-1|.|many|TRBJ2-7
CSAGEAGEYEQYF
TGCAGTGCCGGGGAAGCCGGAGAATACGAGCAGTACTTC
>TRBV20-1|TRBD1|many|TRBJ1-1
CSASTQGLGTEAFF
TGCAGTGCTAGTACACAGGGGTTAGGCACTGAAGCTTTCTTT
>TRBV10-2|.|many|TRBJ2-7
CATSPLEGSEQYF
TGCGCCACCAGCCCGTTGGAGGGCTCCGAGCAGTACTTC
>TRBV19|.|.|TRBJ1-1
CASSIPGPWNTEAFF
TGTGCCAGTAGTATCCCCGGGCCGTGGAACACTGAAGCTTTCTTT
>TRBV6-1|.|many|TRBJ1-1
CASIKTGGMNTEAFF
TGTGCCAGCATCAAAACGGGGGGGATGAACACTGAAGCTTTCTTT
>TRBV12-3/TRBV12-4|.|many|TRBJ2-5
CASSSRGVETQYF
TGTGCCAGCAGCTCCAGGGGCGTCGAGACCCAGTACTTC
>TRBV12-3/TRBV12-4|TRBD2|.|TRBJ2-7
CASSGTSGSRYEQYF
TGTGCCAGCAGCGGGACTAGCGGGAGTCGGTACGAGCAGTACTTC
>TRBV6-5|.|.|TRBJ2-6
CASSYSRDGSGANVLTF
TGTGCCAGCAGTTACTCTCGGGACGGCTCTGGGGCCAACGTCCTGACTTTC
>TRBV9|TRBD1|.|TRBJ1-6
CASSVDGDRGLHF
TGTGCCAGCAGCGTAGACGGAGACAGGGGGCTCCACTTT
>TRBV11-2|TRBD1|.|TRBJ2-7
CASRILTTGGVGEQYF
TGTGCCAGCAGGATTTTAACGACAGGGGGCGTGGGGGAGCAGTACTTC
>TRBV7-9|TRBD1|.|TRBJ2-5
CASSERTGLETQYF
TGTGCCAGCAGCGAGCGGACAGGCTTGGAGACCCAGTACTTC
>TRBV9|.|many|TRBJ1-2
CASSVAGQELYYGYTF
TGTGCCAGCAGCGTAGCAGGTCAGGAACTCTACTATGGCTACACCTTC
>TRBV15|TRBD1|many|TRBJ1-2
CATSRPERGLGYTF
TGTGCCACCAGCCGGCCGGAAAGGGGGCTGGGCTACACCTTC
>TRBV4-1|.|many|TRBJ2-7
CASSQTSSGQYEQYF
TGCGCCAGCAGTCAAACCTCGAGCGGACAGTACGAGCAGTACTTC
>TRBV27|.|.|TRBJ2-7
CASSSIGEQYF
TGTGCCAGCAGTTCAATAGGAGAGCAGTACTTC
>TRBV6-2/TRBV6-3|.|few|TRBJ2-1
CASSYSVEQFF
TGTGCCAGCAGTTACTCCGTAGAGCAGTTCTTC
>TRBV10-3|.|.|TRBJ2-7
CAISKPSPGPTYEQYF
TGTGCCATCAGTAAGCCGAGTCCAGGGCCTACCTACGAGCAGTACTTC
>TRBV27|.|.|TRBJ1-1
CASSLLGDAGTEAFF
TGTGCCAGCAGTTTACTTGGGGATGCGGGCACTGAAGCTTTCTTT
>TRBV20-1|TRBD1|many|TRBJ2-5
CSAVDRGRPQETQYF
TGCAGTGCCGTTGACAGGGGGCGACCCCAAGAGACCCAGTACTTC
>TRBV6-1|TRBD2|many|TRBJ2-5
CASSFKVGGKETQYF
TGTGCCAGCAGCTTCAAGGTGGGGGGGAAAGAGACCCAGTACTTC
>TRBV7-2|.|many|TRBJ2-7
CASSLAGAHGEQYF
TGTGCCAGCAGCTTAGCCGGGGCCCACGGGGAGCAGTACTTC
>TRBV27|.|many|TRBJ1-5
CASSSWGPNQPQHF
TGTGCCAGCAGTTCCTGGGGGCCTAATCAGCCCCAGCATTTT
>TRBV19|.|.|TRBJ1-2
CASSDRPNTYGYTF
TGTGCCAGTAGTGACAGACCGAACACCTATGGCTACACCTTC